This record covers a single T cell receptor beta chain. Its antigen is not identified. The data derive from a study of OX40 agonist ivuxolimab in advanced cancers. Clones were read by immunoSEQ multiplex PCR, and TCRdb kept only the in-frame ones, dropping some. The table records under 70,000 clones, about nine tenths of them present only once. Study-level findings and limits: With doses of 0.1 to 3.0 mg/kg, CD4+ and CD8+ blood T cells had undergone clonal expansion by week 6. The study did not work out the antigen specificity of the expanded peripheral T cells.

Germline-derived CDR1 and CDR2 are SGHNT and YYREEE (reference sequence). V shed 3 bases and J shed 4 bases, with 20 bases lying between them. The CDR3 has 17 amino acids. A history of autoimmune disease or systemic immunosuppression excluded patients. The source was CD4+ or CD8+ T cells sorted from blood, collected in a trial of the OX40 agonist ivuxolimab. The V and J genes are TRBV5-4 and TRBJ2-1; no firm D call. This sequence originates from an adult with an advanced solid tumor such as melanoma, head and neck, liver or kidney cancer. CDR3 in DNA: TGTGCCAGCAGCTGGGTGAAGACAACCGAATTATACAATGAGCAGTTCTTC. Translation: CASSWVKTTELYNEQFF.